Shown below are 30 T cell receptor beta chains from a single sample sequenced in a study of PD-1 blockade in mismatch repair-deficient tumors. Data came from immunoSEQ multiplex PCR; TCRdb stores just in-frame clones and leaves some out. The sample carries about 68,000 clones, around 73% recorded once. The sequencing used peripheral blood, collected 2 weeks after starting pembrolizumab. The receptors stem from an adult with mismatch repair-deficient cancer.

J is TRBJ2-5 and V is TRBV6-5; 8 bases match TRBD2. This CDR3 contains 15 residues. Trimming at V came to 2 bases and at J to 2 bases, leaving 4 bases not matched to a gene. Germline-derived CDR1 and CDR2 are MNHEY and SVGAGI. CDR3 in DNA: TGTGCCAGCAGTTACCTAGCGGGCCTACAAGAGACCCAGTACTTC. This gives the protein CASSYLAGLQETQYF.

The chain couples TRBV19 to TRBJ1-5; weak D call: TRBD1 (6 bases). This CDR3 comprises 13 residues. Trimming stripped 5 bases from V and 5 bases from J, with 10 bases between. CDR1 and CDR2 from the germline V gene are LNHDA and SQIVND (reference sequence). As DNA, the CDR3 is TGTGCCAGTAGTCAGGGGACCGATCAGCCCCAGCATTTT. Its translation is CASSQGTDQPQHF.

The chain combines TRBV19 with TRBJ2-3, with D perhaps being TRBD1 or TRBD2 (5 bases each). Trimming took off 7 bases at V and 2 bases at J, with 10 bases between the two ends. Germline V CDR1 and CDR2: LNHDA, SQIVND (reference sequence). The CDR3 is 13 amino acids. The CDR3 nucleotides read TGTGCCAGTAAGGGACCAAACACAGATACGCAGTATTTT. Translating gives CASKGPNTDTQYF.

The chain links TRBV5-4 to TRBJ1-2; D not resolved. CDR3 length equals 12 residues. Germline CDR1 is SGHNT and CDR2 is YYREEE (reference sequence). Trimming left V 4 bases short and J 8 bases short, with 12 bases between. CDR3 in amino acids: CASSVGEGGYTF. As DNA, the CDR3 is TGTGCCAGCAGCGTTGGGGAGGGCGGCTACACCTTC. Combining the CDR3 with reference TRBV5-4 and TRBJ1-2 gives the whole variable domain ETGVTQSPTHLIKTRGQQVTLRCSSQSGHNTVSWYQQALGQGPQFIFQYYREEENGRGNFPPRFSGLQFPNYSSELNVNALELDDSALYLCASSVGEGGYTFGSGTRLTVV.

V gene TRBV6-6 combines with J gene TRBJ2-5; 8 bases agree with TRBD2. Germline CDR1 MNHNY, CDR2 SVGAGI (reference sequence). The CDR3 has 15 amino acids. The junction had 4 bases not matched to a gene; V was cut back by 0 bases and J by 4 bases. The CDR3 DNA reads TGTGCCAGCAGTTACTCGGGCCTAGCGGGAGAGACCCAGTACTTC. It is translated as CASSYSGLAGETQYF.

This clone was detected a few times. A junction end diverges from the germline sequence, so it may reflect a read error. The CDR3 region has the DNA TGTGCCAGTAGTGGAGAAGGGATATTC. This encodes CASSGEGIF. The J gene is TRBJ2-7, the V gene TRBV19, with D uncertain. Germline V gene sequence: CDR1 LNHDA, CDR2 SQIVND (reference sequence). This CDR3 contains 9 residues.

The rearrangement uses TRBV5-8 and TRBJ2-7; tentatively, D is TRBD1 or TRBD2 (6 bases each). V lost 5 bases and J lost 0, with 12 bases in between. The CDR3 loop spans 14 amino acids. Looked up from germline, CDR1 is SGHTS and CDR2 is YDEGEE. Here the CDR3 reads CASSRQEGSYEQYF. CDR3 bases: TGTGCCAGCAGTAGACAGGAGGGCTCCTACGAGCAGTACTTC.

This clone showed up just once. This rearrangement joins TRBV13 to TRBJ2-1; 11 bases align to TRBD2. This CDR3 spans 17 amino acids. Germline CDR1 reads PRHDT; CDR2 reads FYEKMQ (reference sequence). Trimming removed 3 bases from V and 1 base from J; junction bases left unmatched: 5. The CDR3 sequence is CASSLYLAGGSYNEQFF. In nucleotides, the CDR3 is TGTGCCAGCAGCTTGTACCTAGCGGGAGGTTCCTACAATGAGCAGTTCTTC. Looking up the rest from reference TRBV13 and TRBJ2-1 gives the full variable domain: AAGVIQSPRHLIKEKRETATLKCYPIPRHDTVYWYQQGPGQDPQFLISFYEKMQSDKGSIPDRFSAQQFSDYHSELNMSSLELGDSALYFCASSLYLAGGSYNEQFFGPGTRLTVL.

The gene calls are TRBV5-1 and TRBJ2-2; tentative D call: TRBD1 (6 bases). Germline values: CDR1 SGHRS, CDR2 YFSETQ. With 1 base removed from V and 7 bases from J, the gap between germline ends came to 14 bases. The CDR3 loop spans 15 amino acids. CDR3 protein: CASSLLQGEIGELFF. CDR3 in DNA: TGCGCCAGCAGCTTGTTACAGGGCGAAATCGGGGAGCTGTTTTTT.

The V call is TRBV11-3, the J call TRBJ2-6, with no clear D. CDR3 size: 15 residues. V lost 1 base to trimming and J lost 0 bases, with 4 bases between them. The V gene's germline CDR1 is SGHNT and CDR2 YENEEA. The CDR3, as DNA: TGTGCCAGCAGCTTAGCTGGCTCTGGGGCCAACGTCCTGACTTTC. Translating it yields CASSLAGSGANVLTF.

This clone was recorded at least ten times. The chain links TRBV27 to TRBJ2-3; D is uncertain. The CDR3 length is 12 residues. Germline lookup yields CDR1 MNHEY and CDR2 SMNVEV (reference sequence). V was clipped by 4 bases and J by 5 bases, with 7 bases between them. The CDR3 nucleotides are TGTGCCAGCAGTTCCCTCGGAGATACGCAGTATTTT. This codes for CASSSLGDTQYF.

This chain connects TRBV11-2 to TRBJ2-7, with D unclear. This CDR3 is built from 15 residues. Trimming cost V 5 bases and J 3 bases, with 17 bases left between them. Germline V gene lookup returns CDR1 SGHAT and CDR2 FQNNGV. DNA of the CDR3: TGTGCCAGCAGCGCCCAAGGCATTAGGGTCTACGAGCAGTACTTC. Translated, it gives CASSAQGIRVYEQYF.

This chain's CDR3 is CASSIAPFDTNQPQHF. DNA for the CDR3: TGTGCCAGTAGTATCGCTCCCTTTGACACCAATCAGCCCCAGCATTTT. This sequence joins TRBV19 and TRBJ1-5; D not certain. The CDR3 spans 16 residues. The germline V gene has CDR1 LNHDA and CDR2 SQIVND (reference sequence). V was shortened by 3 bases and J by 3 bases, with 15 bases between the two germline ends.

The chain links TRBV7-9 to TRBJ2-7, with 7 bases matching TRBD1. The CDR3 has 13 residues. Per germline, CDR1 SEHNR and CDR2 FQNEAQ (reference sequence). Trimming cost V 4 bases and J 5 bases; bases outside gene matches: 5. The CDR3, as DNA: TGTGCCAGCAGCTCCAGGGGGATCCACGAGCAGTACTTC. Its protein product is CASSSRGIHEQYF.

The V and J genes are TRBV2 and TRBJ2-7; D uncertain. V was shortened by 7 bases and J by 4 bases, with 11 bases between the two germline ends. The CDR3 covers 12 residues. Germline V gene data show CDR1 as SNHLY and CDR2 as FYNNEI. The CDR3, as DNA: TGTGCCAGCAAGGAACTAAAGTACGAGCAGTACTTC. This encodes CASKELKYEQYF.

The V and J genes are TRBV5-4 and TRBJ2-1, with D possibly matching TRBD1 (5 bases). The CDR3 is 14 amino acids. CDR1 and CDR2 (germline): SGHNT, YYREEE (reference sequence). Deletions cut 0 bases from V and 4 bases from J, with 8 bases between. The CDR3 protein is CASSLGRAYNEQFF. The CDR3 DNA sequence: TGTGCCAGCAGCTTGGGCAGGGCTTACAATGAGCAGTTCTTC.

This clone was detected only once. As DNA, the CDR3 is TGTGCCAGCAGCTCCCGGACTAGCGGGGCGCAAGAGACCCAGTACTTC. It encodes CASSSRTSGAQETQYF. The rearrangement joins TRBV13 to TRBJ2-5, with 12 nucleotides matching TRBD2. CDR1 PRHDT and CDR2 FYEKMQ come from the germline V gene (reference sequence). The V and J ends lost 4 bases and 2 bases, in that order; junction bases with no gene match: 5. CDR3 size: 16 residues.

CDR3 coding DNA: TGTGCCAGCAGCTTAGGATGGTACGAGCAGTACTTC. Translation: CASSLGWYEQYF. This rearrangement joins TRBV11-2 to TRBJ2-7; D not resolved. This CDR3 is 12 amino acids long. Germline CDR1 is SGHAT and CDR2 is FQNNGV. With 1 base removed from V and 4 bases from J, the gap between germline ends came to 5 bases.

V is TRBV5-6 and J is TRBJ2-3; 11 bases fit TRBD2. Germline loops: CDR1 SGHDT, CDR2 YYEEEE. V shed 4 bases and J 0 bases; nucleotides not matched to a gene: 4. The CDR3 is made up of 16 amino acids. DNA of the CDR3: TGTGCCAGCAGCCGACGACTAGCGGGAAGCACAGATACGCAGTATTTT. This encodes CASSRRLAGSTDTQYF.

J is TRBJ2-3 and V is TRBV10-3; TRBD2 agrees at 9 bases. CDR1 and CDR2 (germline): ENHRY, SYGVKD. The CDR3 has 15 residues. Unmatched junction bases numbered 9, after V lost 6 bases and J lost 5 bases. The CDR3 here is CAIRIAGAGGDTQYF. CDR3 nucleotides: TGTGCCATCAGGATAGCGGGGGCCGGGGGAGATACGCAGTATTTT.

The chain recombines TRBV23-1 with TRBJ2-7, with 11 bases matching TRBD1. TRBV23-1 carries the ORF label, with uncertain function. The CDR3 is 17 amino acids. Trimming cost V 9 bases and J 0 bases; bases outside gene matches: 13. CDR3 nucleotide sequence: TGCGCCAGTCGGGACAGGGGGTTCACGGGACGCTCCTACGAGCAGTACTTC. Translation: CASRDRGFTGRSYEQYF.

J is TRBJ1-5 and V is TRBV6-6; no firm D call. The CDR3 has 12 residues. V dropped 11 bases and J dropped 7 bases, with 15 bases sitting between them. Germline V lookup: CDR1 MNHNY, CDR2 SVGAGI (reference sequence). DNA for the CDR3: TGTGCCGGAAGTATAGCCGGCCAGCCCCAGCATTTT. Translation: CAGSIAGQPQHF.

The chain employs TRBV28 and TRBJ2-3; 9 bases fit TRBD2. The CDR3 consists of 21 residues. The V segment lost 5 bases and the J segment 0 bases; nucleotides outside the gene matches: 21. Germline loops: CDR1 MDHEN, CDR2 SYDVKM. CDR3: CASSPWIWGSGGSSSTDTQYF. The CDR3, as DNA: TGTGCCAGCAGTCCTTGGATTTGGGGTAGCGGGGGATCCTCTAGCACAGATACGCAGTATTTT.

The J gene is TRBJ2-7, the V gene TRBV15, with no clear D. The CDR3 contains 13 residues. V dropped 3 bases and J dropped 0 bases, with 6 bases sitting between them. Germline V CDR1 and CDR2: LNHNV, YYDKDF (reference sequence). For the CDR3, the DNA is TGTGCCACCAGCAGGGAGTCCTCCTACGAGCAGTACTTC. It specifies CATSRESSYEQYF.

The chain has TRBV18 and TRBJ2-2; the D is unclear. Germline V gene lookup returns CDR1 KGHSH and CDR2 LQKENI. The CDR3 is 14 amino acids. V was shortened by 5 bases and J by 6 bases, with 13 bases between the two germline ends. The CDR3 DNA is TGTGCCAGCTCATTTGACCGTCTGGCCGGGGAGCTGTTTTTT. Amino acids: CASSFDRLAGELFF.

This chain connects TRBV2 to TRBJ1-4; weak D call: TRBD1 (6 bases). V lost 5 bases and J 2 bases, leaving 9 bases between the germline ends. This CDR3 has 14 residues. The germline gives CDR1 SNHLY, CDR2 FYNNEI. CDR3 in amino acids: CASSQGRTNEKLFF. CDR3 in DNA: TGTGCCAGCAGTCAGGGGAGGACTAATGAAAAACTGTTTTTT.

The V call is TRBV6-5, the J call TRBJ2-7; D possibly corresponds to TRBD2 (6 bases). Between the trimmed V and J ends, which lost 6 bases and 5 bases, there was a span of 14 bases. The CDR3 loop spans 13 amino acids. Germline assignment: CDR1 MNHEY and CDR2 SVGAGI. CDR3 sequence reads: CASRPGTPHEQYF. The CDR3 DNA reads as TGTGCCAGCAGGCCCGGGACTCCCCACGAGCAGTACTTC.

The chain has TRBV2 and TRBJ2-3, with D maybe TRBD1 (5 bases). Germline V gene lookup returns CDR1 SNHLY and CDR2 FYNNEI. The CDR3 has 19 amino acids. V shed 3 bases and J shed 0 bases, with 22 bases lying between them. The CDR3 nucleotides read TGTGCCAGCAGTGATTACTGGGGCTCCAAGCAGGCTAGCACAGATACGCAGTATTTT. The encoded protein is CASSDYWGSKQASTDTQYF. Looking up the rest from reference TRBV2 and TRBJ2-3 gives the full variable domain: EPEVTQTPSHQVTQMGQEVILRCVPISNHLYFYWYRQILGQKVEFLVSFYNNEISEKSEIFDDQFSVERPDGSNFTLKIRSTKLEDSAMYFCASSDYWGSKQASTDTQYFGPGTRLTVL.

The J gene is TRBJ1-5, the V gene TRBV7-8, with a possible D match to TRBD1 (5 bases). V shed 5 bases and J shed 1 base, with 12 bases lying between them. Per germline, CDR1 SGHVS and CDR2 FQNEAQ. The CDR3 runs to 15 residues. CDR3 loop: CASSARGQSNQPQHF. The DNA for the CDR3 is TGTGCCAGCAGCGCCAGAGGACAAAGCAATCAGCCCCAGCATTTT. Based on the CDR3 plus reference TRBV7-8 and TRBJ1-5, the full variable domain is GAGVSQSPRYKVAKRGQDVALRCDPISGHVSLFWYQQALGQGPEFLTYFQNEAQLDKSGLPSDRFFAERPEGSVSTLKIQRTQQEDSAVYLCASSARGQSNQPQHFGDGTRLSIL.

The V gene is TRBV14, the J gene TRBJ1-1; 8 positions match TRBD1. The V gene's germline CDR1 is SGHDN and CDR2 FVKESK. The CDR3 totals 15 residues. The V and J ends lost 2 bases and 1 base, in that order; junction bases with no gene match: 3. This CDR3 is CASSQRTGRNTEAFF. The CDR3 DNA is TGTGCCAGCAGCCAAAGGACAGGGAGGAACACTGAAGCTTTCTTT.